This paragraph reports one T cell receptor (beta chain). As yet, its antigen is unknown. This CDR3 region has 16 residues. V shed 5 bases and J 5 bases; nucleotides not matched to a gene: 10. Germline V gene lookup returns CDR1 SGHDN and CDR2 FVKESK. For each subset, genomic DNA was distributed in equal portions over several immunoSEQ plates. TCRdb keeps only in-frame clones here, not all; method: immunoSEQ multiplex PCR. The sample has under 700,000 clones; approximately 95% are singletons. The data were taken from a study of shared clonotypes between healthy human individuals. Notes on the study in general: Naive CD4 clonotype sharing across a few donors was approximately 5.2%.

Cells designated naive CD8 were CD45RO-negative and were positively selected for CCR7, with terminally differentiated effector memory CD45RA+ cells excluded. Each donor was a Caucasian adult residing in Nashville, Tennessee. The sequencing sample was made of naive CD8+ T cells sorted from blood. The chain employs TRBV14 and TRBJ2-5; 11 positions match TRBD1. The origin of this receptor is a woman in her 30s in good health. CDR3: CASSKGTGGLRETQYF. Written as DNA, the CDR3 is TGTGCCAGCAGCAAGGGGACAGGGGGTTTGCGGGAGACCCAGTACTTC.